This T cell receptor beta chain was captured in a study of cytomegalovirus exposure and HLA in healthy donors. Study outcomes and limitations: An analysis was carried out later, and it reportedly showed fewer N-insertions in an Asian-associated ancestry cluster than the approximately 670-donor mean. Many donors carried some public TCRs, although rarity characterized most TCR sequences.

The CDR3 contains 15 residues. Germline lookup yields CDR1 ENHRY and CDR2 SYGVKD. The V gene lost 1 base and the J gene lost 7 bases, with 11 bases spanning the gap. Healthy people donating bone marrow made up the donors. A multiplex PCR was run with 60 Vbeta primers and 13 Jbeta primers. Repertoires were generated with immunoSEQ multiplex PCR, while TCRdb's copy carries only in-frame clones and drops some. The sample comprises around 190,000 clones, about 80% of which are singletons, and roughly 1.1% rests with the top ten. On this clone: The antigen remains unidentified.

The rearrangement joins TRBV10-3 to TRBJ1-6, with D possibly being TRBD1 (6 bases). Sequencing was performed on PBMCs. The receptor was isolated from a woman aged 40 to 50 in good health and CMV-seronegative. The CDR3 reads CAISELAGENSPLHF. The CDR3, as DNA: TGTGCCATCAGTGAGTTGGCAGGGGAAAATTCACCCCTCCACTTT.